The next 30 T cell receptor beta chains were all read from a single sample in a study of blood T cells in healthy people across ages. Sample-barcoded 5' priming and a J-beta primer mix drove a second PCR of roughly 6 to 12 cycles. One entry per CDR3 protein results from TCRdb running MiXCR on the 5' RACE reads. The sample lists 1.5 million to 2 million distinct CDR3 sequences, 28% occurring once. Sequenced sample: blood. These receptors were taken from a woman aged 30 to 39 in good health.

At least ten counts were recorded for this clonotype. The genes are TRBV7-2 and TRBJ2-1; 7 bases are a match to TRBD2. Trimming removed 1 base from V and 4 bases from J; junction bases left unmatched: 19. This CDR3 is 20 amino acids long. Germline lookup yields CDR1 SGHTA and CDR2 FQGNSA. CDR3 sequence (DNA): TGTGCCAGCAGCTTAGAGGGTTGGGCTAGCGGACCCAACTATTACAATGAGCAGTTCTTC. This translates into CASSLEGWASGPNYYNEQFF. Variable domain in full (rest from reference TRBV7-2 and TRBJ2-1): GAGVSQSPSNKVTEKGKDVELRCDPISGHTALYWYRQSLGQGLEFLIYFQGNSAPDKSGLPSDRFSAERTGGSVSTLTIQRTQQEDSAVYLCASSLEGWASGPNYYNEQFFGPGTRLTVL.

The chain has TRBV2 and TRBJ2-1, with D perhaps TRBD1 (6 bases). Germline CDR1 SNHLY, CDR2 FYNNEI. The CDR3 covers 14 residues. The V and J ends lost 3 bases and 10 bases respectively, with 16 bases between them. Written as DNA, the CDR3 is TGTGCCAGCAGTGAGGTCAGGGGATCCGGGGAGCAGTTCTTC. Residues: CASSEVRGSGEQFF.

The rearrangement joins TRBV15 to TRBJ1-2, with a possible D match to TRBD1 (6 bases). Per germline, CDR1 LNHNV and CDR2 YYDKDF (reference sequence). The CDR3 extends over 13 amino acids. Trimming took 4 bases from V and 6 from J, leaving 12 bases between them. Written as DNA, the CDR3 is TGTGCCACCAGCACCACAACAGGGAATGGCTACACCTTC. Translation gives CATSTTTGNGYTF.

Concerning this clonotype itself: The junction and the germline gene differ at one end; a read error may be behind it. The rearrangement uses TRBV5-1 and TRBJ2-5; D may match TRBD1 or TRBD2 (6 bases each). Germline loops: CDR1 SGHRS, CDR2 YFSETQ. The CDR3 consists of 13 residues. CDR3 protein: CASSFGGGEAQYF. The CDR3 DNA sequence: TGCGCCAGCAGCTTCGGAGGGGGAGAGGCCCAGTACTTC.

This clonotype was seen more than once but under ten times. The chain is built from TRBV18 and TRBJ2-7; D unresolved. Judging by the DNA end, TRBJ2-5 fits better; the J call may be wrong. The CDR3 loop spans 13 amino acids. Germline CDR1 and CDR2: KGHSH and LQKENI. CDR3 protein: CASSPAGVETQYF. The CDR3 DNA follows: TGTGCCAGCTCACCTGCAGGCGTAGAGACCCAGTACTTC.

There are many counts of this clonotype. V and J are TRBV9 and TRBJ2-7, with 7 bases fitting TRBD1. The CDR3 runs to 15 residues. Germline V lookup: CDR1 SGDLS, CDR2 YYNGEE. J gave up 3 bases and V 3 bases, and 9 bases lay outside the gene matches. This chain's CDR3 is CASSASPQGIYEQYF. The CDR3 DNA reads TGTGCCAGCAGCGCCAGCCCACAGGGGATCTACGAGCAGTACTTC.

This chain links TRBV28 with TRBJ2-7, with D possibly TRBD1 on 6 matching bases. Germline V lookup: CDR1 MDHEN, CDR2 SYDVKM. V dropped 4 bases and J dropped 0 bases, with 16 bases sitting between them. The CDR3 is 16 amino acids. CDR3 nucleotides: TGTGCCAGCAGTTCCAGTGGTGGGGGCCACTCCTACGAGCAGTACTTC. It codes for CASSSSGGGHSYEQYF.

This clonotype was detected ten times or more. The V and J genes are TRBV6-2 or TRBV6-3 and TRBJ1-2, with D unclear. Germline V gene lookup returns CDR1 MNHEY and CDR2 SVGEGT. V was pared by 0 bases and J by 5 bases, with 7 bases between. The CDR3 loop spans 13 amino acids. The CDR3 region is CASSYSVHYGYTF. CDR3 bases: TGTGCCAGCAGTTACTCGGTCCATTATGGCTACACCTTC.

This clonotype was seen only a few times. The chain recombines TRBV7-9 with TRBJ2-1, with D hard to call. Trimming stripped 6 bases from V and 13 bases from J, with 31 bases between. Germline CDR1 reads SEHNR; CDR2 reads FQNEAQ (reference sequence). The CDR3 sequence is 17 residues long. Here the CDR3 reads CASSYGGLLNDMETQFF. The DNA of the CDR3 is TGTGCCAGCAGTTACGGTGGATTATTGAATGATATGGAGACCCAGTTCTTC.

Notes on this clonotype: Just one base apart from a much larger clone, this may be a read error. The rearrangement uses TRBV12-3 or TRBV12-4 and TRBJ2-7, with D perhaps TRBD2 (6 bases). CDR3 length: 14 amino acids. The CDR3 loop reads CAGSWDRRGSEQYF. The CDR3 DNA follows: TGTGCCGGCAGTTGGGACCGGAGGGGTAGCGAGCAGTACTTC.

The J gene is TRBJ2-4, the V gene TRBV6-2 or TRBV6-3; D may be TRBD1 (6 bases). Near its end, the DNA agrees better with TRBJ2-7, so the J call may be wrong. In germline, CDR1 is MNHEY, CDR2 SVGEGT. The CDR3 totals 18 residues. The CDR3 loop reads CASSYRTGGGQSGIEQYF. The CDR3 nucleotides are TGTGCCAGCAGTTATAGGACTGGAGGAGGACAGTCGGGGATCGAGCAGTACTTC.

Comment on this clonotype: With a much larger clone just one base away, this may be a read error. In nucleotides, the CDR3 is TGTGCCAACAGCTTAAGTCGGAATGAGCAGTTCTTC. Residues: CANSLSRNEQFF. V is TRBV7-3 and J is TRBJ2-1, with unresolved D. Per the germline V gene, CDR1 is SGHTA and CDR2 is FQGTGA. CDR3 size: 12 residues.

The table lists this clonotype with many counts. This sequence joins TRBV15 and TRBJ1-2; no reliable D call. CDR3 size: 12 residues. CDR1 is LNHNV, CDR2 YYDKDF, per germline (reference sequence). V lost 0 bases to trimming and J lost 6 bases, with 5 bases between them. CDR3 loop: CATSRDTNGYTF. CDR3 sequence (DNA): TGTGCCACCAGCAGAGATACCAATGGCTACACCTTC.

About this clonotype itself: A junction end diverges from the germline sequence, so it may reflect a read error. The chain carries TRBV20-1 and TRBJ2-3; no clear D gene. The CDR3 has 14 amino acids. In germline, CDR1 is DFQATT, CDR2 SNEGSKA (reference sequence). CDR3 DNA sequence: TGCAGTGCTAGAGATGTGGAGAGCACAGATACGCACTATTTT. This codes for CSARDVESTDTHYF.

The rearrangement uses TRBV4-1 and TRBJ1-4; 9 nucleotides line up with TRBD1. The V and J ends lost 7 bases and 6 bases, in that order; junction bases with no gene match: 6. Germline V gene lookup returns CDR1 MGHRA and CDR2 YSYEKL. CDR3 size: 14 residues. In DNA form, the CDR3 reads TGCGCCAGCAAAACGGGACAGGGAGATGAAAAACTGTTTTTT. Residues: CASKTGQGDEKLFF.

This clonotype has a handful of counts. The chain links TRBV7-2 to TRBJ1-5; no reliable D call. Trimming removed 2 bases at V and 10 bases at J, with 12 bases between. The germline V gene encodes CDR1 SGHTA and CDR2 FQGNSA. The CDR3 consists of 13 residues. The CDR3 DNA reads as TGTGCCAGCAGCTTAAAGGCCCGGGGACCCCAGCATTTT. The encoded protein is CASSLKARGPQHF.

This clonotype was observed at least ten times. V usage is TRBV10-3 and J usage is TRBJ2-5; D tentatively reads TRBD1 or TRBD2 (5 bases each). Germline CDR1 is ENHRY and CDR2 is SYGVKD. V was clipped by 10 bases and J by 1 base, with 13 bases between them. CDR3 length: 13 residues. The CDR3: CATEGEIQETQYF. CDR3 DNA: TGTGCCACCGAAGGGGAGATCCAAGAGACCCAGTACTTC.

This clonotype showed up just a few times. The chain uses TRBV5-1 and TRBJ2-1; D might be TRBD1 (5 bases). The J call may be faulty, since TRBJ2-7 better matches the DNA end. The CDR3 length is 15 residues. The V gene's germline CDR1 is SGHRS and CDR2 YFSETQ. This chain's CDR3 is CASSLVGAPVHEQYF. CDR3 bases: TGCGCCAGCAGCTTGGTAGGGGCCCCTGTCCACGAGCAGTACTTC.

In its sample, this clonotype was seen a few times. This sequence joins TRBV7-2 and TRBJ2-2, with D unclear. This CDR3 has 13 residues. V lost 5 bases, J lost 5 bases, and 9 bases lay in between. Germline CDR1 is SGHTA and CDR2 is FQGNSA. The CDR3 spells CASSPLKTGELFF. DNA for the CDR3: TGTGCCAGCAGCCCTCTCAAAACCGGGGAGCTGTTTTTT.

The chain recombines TRBV5-1 with TRBJ1-2; D gene uncertain. From germline, CDR1 is SGHRS and CDR2 YFSETQ. The ends were cut back, 0 bases at V and 4 bases at J, with 13 bases in the middle. The CDR3 runs to 15 residues. The CDR3 reads CASSLDPESGYGYTF. CDR3 DNA: TGCGCCAGCAGCTTGGACCCGGAATCGGGCTATGGCTACACCTTC.

The genes are TRBV15 and TRBJ2-3; 9 nucleotides agree with TRBD2. The V gene's germline CDR1 is LNHNV and CDR2 YYDKDF (reference sequence). This CDR3 region has 15 residues. Unmatched junction bases numbered 6, after V lost 4 bases and J lost 4 bases. The CDR3 nucleotides read TGTGCCACCAGCAATCGACTAGCGGACGCAGATACGCAGTATTTT. Protein sequence: CATSNRLADADTQYF.

This clonotype was seen only a few times. The CDR3, as DNA: TGCAGTGCTAGAGACCTCCGTGGGCTCCGGGCCTACGAGCAGTACTTC. Protein: CSARDLRGLRAYEQYF. The chain couples TRBV20-1 to TRBJ2-7; D remains unclear. With 0 bases removed from V and 2 bases from J, the gap between germline ends came to 17 bases. There are 16 residues in the CDR3. Germline loops: CDR1 DFQATT, CDR2 SNEGSKA (reference sequence).

The chain uses TRBV18 and TRBJ2-1; 7 bases map to TRBD2. J gave up 9 bases and V 8 bases, and 13 bases lay outside the gene matches. Per the germline V gene, CDR1 is KGHSH and CDR2 is LQKENI. The CDR3 is 14 amino acids. The chain's CDR3 is CASGYGEGSGEQFF. DNA of the CDR3: TGTGCCAGCGGATACGGGGAGGGCTCCGGTGAGCAGTTCTTC.

V gene TRBV3-1 combines with J gene TRBJ2-7, with a possible D match to TRBD1 (6 bases). V was trimmed by 4 bases and J by 6 bases, leaving 13 bases between them. The germline CDR1 and CDR2 sequences are LGHDT and YNNKEL (reference sequence). CDR3 length: 13 amino acids. DNA of the CDR3: TGTGCCAGCAGCCCCGCGGACAGCCCCGAGCAGTACTTC. This translates into CASSPADSPEQYF.

This chain links TRBV5-6 with TRBJ2-1, with 12 positions matching TRBD1. V trimming: 3 bases; J trimming: 9 bases; junction bases outside the gene matches: 16. CDR1 and CDR2 (germline): SGHDT, YYEEEE. The CDR3 sequence is 18 residues long. The CDR3 nucleotides are TGTGCCAGCAGCTACCCTTTGTCCCGGGACAGGGGGCGAGTTGAGCAGTTCTTC. Protein: CASSYPLSRDRGRVEQFF.

The chain uses TRBV7-9 and TRBJ1-1; D unresolved. V was pared by 1 base and J by 1 base, with 7 bases between. The CDR3 spans 14 residues. CDR1 is SEHNR and CDR2 is FQNEAQ in the germline V gene (reference sequence). CDR3 DNA sequence: TGTGCCAGCAGCTTAGTGTTGGGGAACACTGAAGCTTTCTTT. Its protein product is CASSLVLGNTEAFF. Full variable domain (remainder filled in from reference TRBV7-9 and TRBJ1-1): DTGVSQNPRHKITKRGQNVTFRCDPISEHNRLYWYRQTLGQGPEFLTYFQNEAQLEKSRLLSDRFSAERPKGSFSTLEIQRTEQGDSAMYLCASSLVLGNTEAFFGQGTRLTVV.

This clonotype was observed at least ten times. As DNA, the CDR3 is TGTGCCAGCAGTTTAGCCCAGACAGGGCAGGAGACCCAGTACTTC. This gives the protein CASSLAQTGQETQYF. V usage is TRBV28 and J usage is TRBJ2-5; 7 bases line up with TRBD1. Trimming at V came to 2 bases and at J to 5 bases, leaving 8 bases not matched to a gene. The CDR3 spans 15 residues. Germline V gene lookup returns CDR1 MDHEN and CDR2 SYDVKM.

V is TRBV7-9 and J is TRBJ1-1; possible D gene TRBD1, 5 bases. Germline V gene lookup returns CDR1 SEHNR and CDR2 FQNEAQ (reference sequence). The CDR3 runs to 14 residues. V shed 2 bases and J shed 5 bases, with 12 bases lying between them. The DNA of the CDR3 is TGTGCCAGCAGCTTAAGTCGGGGGTATACTGAAGCTTTCTTT. Residues: CASSLSRGYTEAFF.

This clonotype was observed a few times. The chain links TRBV12-3 or TRBV12-4 to TRBJ2-2; no definite D call. With 1 base removed from V and 6 bases from J, the gap between germline ends came to 9 bases. CDR3 length: 14 residues. The CDR3 reads CASSLGAQPGELFF. The DNA of the CDR3 is TGTGCCAGCAGTTTAGGGGCACAACCCGGGGAGCTGTTTTTT.

As regards this clonotype: With a much larger clone just one base away, this may be a read error. The J gene is TRBJ2-1, the V gene TRBV12-3 or TRBV12-4; possibly TRBD1 or TRBD2 for D (5 bases each). This CDR3 is built from 12 residues. Trimming stripped 6 bases from V and 14 bases from J, with 17 bases between. The CDR3 here is CASSSIGGEKFF. The CDR3 nucleotides read TGTGCCAGCAGCTCCATTGGGGGAGAAAAGTTCTTC.